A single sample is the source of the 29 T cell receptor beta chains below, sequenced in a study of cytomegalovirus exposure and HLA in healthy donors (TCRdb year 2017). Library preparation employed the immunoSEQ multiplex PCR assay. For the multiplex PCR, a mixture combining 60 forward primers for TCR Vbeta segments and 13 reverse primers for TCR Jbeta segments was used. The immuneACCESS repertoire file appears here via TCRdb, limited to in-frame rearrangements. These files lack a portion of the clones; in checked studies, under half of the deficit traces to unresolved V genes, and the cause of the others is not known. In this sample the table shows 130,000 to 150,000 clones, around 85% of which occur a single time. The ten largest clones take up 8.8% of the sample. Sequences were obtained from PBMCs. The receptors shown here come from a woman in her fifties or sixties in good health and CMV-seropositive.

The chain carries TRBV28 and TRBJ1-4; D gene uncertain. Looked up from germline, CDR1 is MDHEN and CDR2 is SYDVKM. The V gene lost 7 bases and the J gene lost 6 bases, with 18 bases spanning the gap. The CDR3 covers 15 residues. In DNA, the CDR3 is TGTGCCAGCACCTCTTTCTTGGGGAGGGATGAAAAACTGTTTTTT. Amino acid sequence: CASTSFLGRDEKLFF. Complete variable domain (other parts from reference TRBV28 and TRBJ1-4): DVKVTQSSRYLVKRTGEKVFLECVQDMDHENMFWYRQDPGLGLRLIYFSYDVKMKEKGDIPEGYSVSREKKERFSLILESASTNQTSMYLCASTSFLGRDEKLFFGSGTQLSVL.

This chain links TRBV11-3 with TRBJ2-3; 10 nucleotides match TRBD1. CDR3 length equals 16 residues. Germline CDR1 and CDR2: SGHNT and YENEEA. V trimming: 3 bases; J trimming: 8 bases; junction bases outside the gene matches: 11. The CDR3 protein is CASSLGDRGHVGTQYF. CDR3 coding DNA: TGTGCCAGCAGCTTGGGCGACAGGGGGCATGTTGGTACGCAGTATTTT.

The CDR3 loop reads CASSPPPGRGYEQYF. CDR3 sequence (DNA): TGTGCCAGCAGCCCGCCACCCGGGAGAGGCTACGAGCAGTACTTC. The chain employs TRBV5-6 and TRBJ2-7; D is perhaps TRBD2 (6 bases). From germline, CDR1 is SGHDT and CDR2 YYEEEE. V was shortened by 4 bases and J by 3 bases, with 17 bases between the two germline ends. This CDR3 is built from 15 residues. Variable domain in full (rest from reference TRBV5-6 and TRBJ2-7): DAGVTQSPTHLIKTRGQQVTLRCSPKSGHDTVSWYQQALGQGPQFIFQYYEEEERQRGNFPDRFSGHQFPNYSSELNVNALLLGDSALYLCASSPPPGRGYEQYFGPGTRLTVT.

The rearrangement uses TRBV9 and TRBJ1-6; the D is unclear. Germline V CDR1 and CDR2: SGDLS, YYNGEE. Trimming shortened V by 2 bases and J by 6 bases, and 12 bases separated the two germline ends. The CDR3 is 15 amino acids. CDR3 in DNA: TGTGCCAGCAGCGTGGATCTTACGGGTAATTCACCCCTCCACTTT. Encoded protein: CASSVDLTGNSPLHF.

CDR3 loop: CASSARGRRDHTEAFF. In nucleotides, the CDR3 is TGTGCCAGCAGTGCAAGGGGAAGGAGGGACCACACTGAAGCTTTCTTT. The rearrangement joins TRBV2 to TRBJ1-1; TRBD1 is a possible D gene (5 bases). This CDR3 has 16 residues. Trimming stripped 4 bases from V and 3 bases from J, with 18 bases between. Germline V gene data show CDR1 as SNHLY and CDR2 as FYNNEI.

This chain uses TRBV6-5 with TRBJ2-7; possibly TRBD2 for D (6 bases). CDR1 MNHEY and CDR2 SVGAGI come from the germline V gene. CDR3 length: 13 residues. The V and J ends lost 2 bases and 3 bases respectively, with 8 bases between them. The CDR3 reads CASSYGTDYEQYF. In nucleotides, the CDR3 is TGTGCCAGCAGTTACGGGACTGACTACGAGCAGTACTTC.

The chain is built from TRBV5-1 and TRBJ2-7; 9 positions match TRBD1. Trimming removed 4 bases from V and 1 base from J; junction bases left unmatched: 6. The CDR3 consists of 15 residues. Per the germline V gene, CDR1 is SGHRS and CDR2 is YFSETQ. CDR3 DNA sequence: TGCGCCAGCAGCCCGGAGGGACAGGGATCCTACGAGCAGTACTTC. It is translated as CASSPEGQGSYEQYF.

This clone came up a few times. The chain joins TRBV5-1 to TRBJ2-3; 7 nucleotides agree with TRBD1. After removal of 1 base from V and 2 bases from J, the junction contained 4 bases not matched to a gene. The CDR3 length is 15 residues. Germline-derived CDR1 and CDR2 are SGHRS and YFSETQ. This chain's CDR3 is CASSLTTGNTDTQYF. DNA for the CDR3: TGCGCCAGCAGCTTGACGACAGGGAACACAGATACGCAGTATTTT.

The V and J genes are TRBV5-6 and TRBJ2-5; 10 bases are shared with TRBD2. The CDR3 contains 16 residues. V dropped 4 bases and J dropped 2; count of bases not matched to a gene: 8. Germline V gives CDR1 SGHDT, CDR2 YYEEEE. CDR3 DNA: TGTGCCAGCAGCGTGGGACTAGCGAGAAATCAAGAGACCCAGTACTTC. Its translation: CASSVGLARNQETQYF.

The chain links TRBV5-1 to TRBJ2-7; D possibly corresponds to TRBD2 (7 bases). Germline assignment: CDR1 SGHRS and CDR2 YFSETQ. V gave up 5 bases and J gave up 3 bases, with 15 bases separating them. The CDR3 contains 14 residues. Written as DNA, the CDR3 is TGCGCCAGCAGTACAATAGGGGGGGGCTACGAGCAGTACTTC. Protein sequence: CASSTIGGGYEQYF.

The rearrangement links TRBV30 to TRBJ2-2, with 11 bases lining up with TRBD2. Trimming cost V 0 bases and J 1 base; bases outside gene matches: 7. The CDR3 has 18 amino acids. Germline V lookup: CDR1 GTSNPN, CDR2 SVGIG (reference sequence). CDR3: CAWSVTLAGGMNTGELFF. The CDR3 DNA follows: TGTGCCTGGAGTGTAACCCTAGCGGGGGGTATGAACACCGGGGAGCTGTTTTTT.

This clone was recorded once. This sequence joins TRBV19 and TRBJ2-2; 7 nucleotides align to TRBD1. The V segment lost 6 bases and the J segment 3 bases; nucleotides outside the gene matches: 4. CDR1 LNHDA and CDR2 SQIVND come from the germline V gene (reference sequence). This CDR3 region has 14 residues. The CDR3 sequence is CASSLTGDTGELFF. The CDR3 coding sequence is TGTGCCAGTAGCTTAACAGGGGACACCGGGGAGCTGTTTTTT.

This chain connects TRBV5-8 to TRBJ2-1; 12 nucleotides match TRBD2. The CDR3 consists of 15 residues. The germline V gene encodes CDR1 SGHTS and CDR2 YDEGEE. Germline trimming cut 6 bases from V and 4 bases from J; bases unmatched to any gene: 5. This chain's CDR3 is CASNPGTSGYNEQFF. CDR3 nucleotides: TGTGCCAGCAACCCGGGGACTAGCGGGTACAATGAGCAGTTCTTC.

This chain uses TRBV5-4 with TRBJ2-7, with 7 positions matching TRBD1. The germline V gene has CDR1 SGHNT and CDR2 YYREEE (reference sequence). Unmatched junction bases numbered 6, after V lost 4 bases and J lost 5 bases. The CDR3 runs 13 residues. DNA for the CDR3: TGTGCCAGCAGCCTACAGGGGATCCACGAGCAGTACTTC. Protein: CASSLQGIHEQYF. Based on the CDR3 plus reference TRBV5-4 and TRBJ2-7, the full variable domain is ETGVTQSPTHLIKTRGQQVTLRCSSQSGHNTVSWYQQALGQGPQFIFQYYREEENGRGNFPPRFSGLQFPNYSSELNVNALELDDSALYLCASSLQGIHEQYFGPGTRLTVT.

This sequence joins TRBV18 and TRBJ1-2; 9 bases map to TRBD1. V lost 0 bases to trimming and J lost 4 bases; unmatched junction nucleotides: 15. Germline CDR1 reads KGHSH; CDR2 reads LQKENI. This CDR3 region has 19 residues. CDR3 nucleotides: TGTGCCAGCTCACCACCGCGGGGACAGGGATCTCTTCGTGGCTATGGCTACACCTTC. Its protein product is CASSPPRGQGSLRGYGYTF.

As DNA, the CDR3 is TGTGCCAGCAGCTTGACCATCAGGGGGTCTAGAAACACCATATATTTT. Its translation: CASSLTIRGSRNTIYF. V usage is TRBV5-6 and J usage is TRBJ1-3; 7 bases agree with TRBD1. V was pared by 1 base and J by 5 bases, with 9 bases of the junction left unmatched. This CDR3 spans 16 amino acids. Germline values: CDR1 SGHDT, CDR2 YYEEEE.

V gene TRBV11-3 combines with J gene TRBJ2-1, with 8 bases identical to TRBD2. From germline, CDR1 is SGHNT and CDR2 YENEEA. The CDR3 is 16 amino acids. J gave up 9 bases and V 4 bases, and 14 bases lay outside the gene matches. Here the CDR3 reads CASSSPHSGGEIEQFF. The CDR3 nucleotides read TGTGCCAGCAGCTCACCCCACTCCGGGGGGGAGATTGAGCAGTTCTTC.

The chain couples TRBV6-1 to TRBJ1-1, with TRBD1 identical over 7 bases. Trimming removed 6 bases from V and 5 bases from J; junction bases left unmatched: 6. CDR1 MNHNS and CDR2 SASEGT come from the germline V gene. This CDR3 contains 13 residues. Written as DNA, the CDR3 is TGTGCCAGCAGACGACAGGGAGAGACTGAAGCTTTCTTT. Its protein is CASRRQGETEAFF.

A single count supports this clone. CDR3: CSVGGDNQPQHF. The CDR3 DNA follows: TGCAGCGTTGGGGGGGACAATCAGCCCCAGCATTTT. The genes are TRBV29-1 and TRBJ1-5; the D gene is possibly TRBD1 (5 bases). This CDR3 has 12 amino acids. V dropped 4 bases and J dropped 3 bases, with 7 bases sitting between them. From germline, CDR1 is SQVTM and CDR2 ANQGSEA.

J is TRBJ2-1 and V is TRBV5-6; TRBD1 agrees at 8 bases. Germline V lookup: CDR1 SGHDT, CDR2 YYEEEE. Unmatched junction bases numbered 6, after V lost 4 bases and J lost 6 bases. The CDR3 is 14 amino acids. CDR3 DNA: TGTGCCAGCAGCACCGGACAGGGATTCAATGAGCAGTTCTTC. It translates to CASSTGQGFNEQFF.

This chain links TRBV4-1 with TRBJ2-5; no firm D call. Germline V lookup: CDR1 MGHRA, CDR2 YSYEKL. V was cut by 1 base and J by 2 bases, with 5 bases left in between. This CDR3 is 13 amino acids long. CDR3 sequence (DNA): TGCGCCAGCAGCCAAGCCCTTCAAGAGACCCAGTACTTC. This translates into CASSQALQETQYF.

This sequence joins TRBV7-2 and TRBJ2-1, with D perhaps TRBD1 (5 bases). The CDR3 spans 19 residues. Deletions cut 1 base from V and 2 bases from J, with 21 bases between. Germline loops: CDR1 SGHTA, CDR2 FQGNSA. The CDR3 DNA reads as TGTGCCAGCAGCTTAGTTAGGGGCATACGAACCCTTGCCTACAATGAGCAGTTCTTC. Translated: CASSLVRGIRTLAYNEQFF.

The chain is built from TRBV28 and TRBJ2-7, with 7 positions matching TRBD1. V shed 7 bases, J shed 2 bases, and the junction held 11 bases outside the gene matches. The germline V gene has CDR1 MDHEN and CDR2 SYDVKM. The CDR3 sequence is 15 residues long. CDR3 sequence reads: CASTVFSTGTYEQYF. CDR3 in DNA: TGTGCCAGCACTGTTTTTTCGACAGGGACCTACGAGCAGTACTTC.

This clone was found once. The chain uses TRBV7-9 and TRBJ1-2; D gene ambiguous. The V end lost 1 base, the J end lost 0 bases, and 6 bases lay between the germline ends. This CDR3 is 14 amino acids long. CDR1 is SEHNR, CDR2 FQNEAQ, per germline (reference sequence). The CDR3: CASSLVQPNYGYTF. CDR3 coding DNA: TGTGCCAGCAGCTTAGTACAGCCTAACTATGGCTACACCTTC.

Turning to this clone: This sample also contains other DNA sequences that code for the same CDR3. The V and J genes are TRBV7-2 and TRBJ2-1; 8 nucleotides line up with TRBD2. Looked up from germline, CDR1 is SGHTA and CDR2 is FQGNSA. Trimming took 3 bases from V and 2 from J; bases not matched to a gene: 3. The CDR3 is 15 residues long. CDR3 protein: CASSLAGGAYNEQFF. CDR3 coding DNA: TGTGCCAGCAGCTTGGCCGGGGGGGCCTACAATGAGCAGTTCTTC.

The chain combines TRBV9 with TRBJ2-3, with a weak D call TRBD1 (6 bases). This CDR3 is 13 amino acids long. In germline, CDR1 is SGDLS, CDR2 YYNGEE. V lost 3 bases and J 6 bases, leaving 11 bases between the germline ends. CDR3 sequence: CASSATGGDTQYF. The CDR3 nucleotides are TGTGCCAGCAGCGCGACAGGAGGTGATACGCAGTATTTT.

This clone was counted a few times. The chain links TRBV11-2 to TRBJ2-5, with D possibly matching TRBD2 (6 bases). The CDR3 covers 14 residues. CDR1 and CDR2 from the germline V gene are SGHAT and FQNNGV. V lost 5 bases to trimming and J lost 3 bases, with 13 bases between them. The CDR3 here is CASSPTGGKETQYF. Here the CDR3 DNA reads TGTGCCAGCAGCCCGACCGGCGGGAAAGAGACCCAGTACTTC.

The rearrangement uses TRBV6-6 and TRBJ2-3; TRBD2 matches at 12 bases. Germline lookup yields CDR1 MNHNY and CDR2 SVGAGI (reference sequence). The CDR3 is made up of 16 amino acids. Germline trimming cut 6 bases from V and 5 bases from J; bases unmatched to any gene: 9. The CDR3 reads CASSGLAGSGGDTQYF. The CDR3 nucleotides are TGTGCCAGCAGCGGACTAGCGGGGTCTGGGGGAGATACGCAGTATTTT.

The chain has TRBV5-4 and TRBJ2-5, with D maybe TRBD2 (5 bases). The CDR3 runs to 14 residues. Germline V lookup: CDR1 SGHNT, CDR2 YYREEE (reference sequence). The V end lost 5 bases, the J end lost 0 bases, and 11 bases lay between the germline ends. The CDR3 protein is CASSSDSYQETQYF. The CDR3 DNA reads TGTGCCAGCAGTTCGGACTCGTACCAAGAGACCCAGTACTTC.